The next 30 T cell receptor beta chains were all read from a single sample in a study of preoperative IRX-2 immunotherapy in early breast cancer. Regarding treatment: preoperative locoregional IRX-2 cytokine immunotherapy. Produced via immunoSEQ multiplex PCR; TCRdb's table is partial and in-frame only. The data hold several thousand clones, with approximately 70% observed a single time. The material was tumor tissue, obtained after IRX-2 immunotherapy. The receptors were sampled from a human donor with breast cancer.

V and J are TRBV6-8 and TRBJ1-2; TRBD1 matches at 8 bases. The CDR3 sequence is 14 residues long. Germline values: CDR1 MNHGY, CDR2 SAAAGT. V dropped 7 bases and J dropped 4; count of bases not matched to a gene: 8. Here the CDR3 reads CASIRGQGVYGYTF. CDR3 sequence (DNA): TGTGCCAGCATAAGAGGACAGGGAGTCTATGGCTACACCTTC.

This chain uses TRBV18 with TRBJ1-1; a possible D gene is TRBD1 (6 bases). Germline V CDR1 and CDR2: KGHSH, LQKENI. CDR3 length equals 13 residues. Trimming cost V 4 bases and J 1 base, with 7 bases left between them. CDR3 amino acids: CASSQDRNTEAFF. The CDR3 region has the DNA TGTGCCAGCTCACAGGACAGGAACACTGAAGCTTTCTTT.

Turning to this clone: The junction differs from germline at one of its ends, possibly a read error. The chain is built from TRBV6-8 and TRBJ2-2, with 11 bases identical to TRBD2. Looked up from germline, CDR1 is MNHGY and CDR2 is SAAAGT. The CDR3 has 19 amino acids. The CDR3 protein is CASSYSLAGGFANTGELFF. The CDR3, as DNA: TGTGCCAGTAGTTACTCGCTAGCGGGAGGATTCGCGAACACCGGGGAGCTGTTTTTT.

A few counts support this clone. The V and J genes are TRBV28 and TRBJ1-4, with a weak D call TRBD1 (6 bases). The CDR3 has 15 amino acids. V gave up 5 bases and J gave up 4 bases, with 14 bases separating them. Per the germline V gene, CDR1 is MDHEN and CDR2 is SYDVKM. The CDR3 DNA reads TGTGCCAGCAGTCCTCCAGACAGGCATAATGAAAAACTGTTTTTT. Its protein is CASSPPDRHNEKLFF. The whole variable domain, filled in from reference TRBV28 and TRBJ1-4, reads DVKVTQSSRYLVKRTGEKVFLECVQDMDHENMFWYRQDPGLGLRLIYFSYDVKMKEKGDIPEGYSVSREKKERFSLILESASTNQTSMYLCASSPPDRHNEKLFFGSGTQLSVL.

This clone was seen only a few times. The rearrangement uses TRBV28 and TRBJ2-3, with D uncertain. The V end lost 5 bases, the J end lost 6 bases, and 12 bases lay between the germline ends. The length of the CDR3 is 13 residues. CDR1 and CDR2 from the germline V gene are MDHEN and SYDVKM. CDR3 region: CASSRLQWDTQYF. The CDR3 DNA follows: TGTGCCAGCAGTCGGCTCCAATGGGATACGCAGTATTTT.

The chain is built from TRBV23-1 and TRBJ2-3; D might be TRBD1 or TRBD2, each matching 5 bases. TRBV23-1 is classed as an ORF, of uncertain function. This CDR3 is built from 13 residues. V shed 6 bases and J shed 8 bases, with 15 bases lying between them. The CDR3 region is CASSQEGIGTQYF. For the CDR3, the DNA is TGCGCCAGCAGCCAAGAGGGGATTGGTACGCAGTATTTT.

This chain joins TRBV11-3 and TRBJ1-1, with a tentative D call TRBD1 (5 bases). The CDR3 covers 14 residues. The germline CDR1 and CDR2 sequences are SGHNT and YENEEA. Trimming removed 5 bases at V and 4 bases at J, with 14 bases between. CDR3 in DNA: TGTGCCAGCAGCCCTGGACATGGGGTCACTGAAGCTTTCTTT. Its translation: CASSPGHGVTEAFF.

Concerning this clone: The junction differs from germline at one of its ends, possibly a read error. V usage is TRBV6-8 and J usage is TRBJ2-1; 15 nucleotides line up with TRBD2. The V gene's germline CDR1 is MNHGY and CDR2 SAAAGT. The CDR3 consists of 17 residues. The DNA of the CDR3 is TGTGCCATCAGTTGGACTAGCGGGAGGGCCGATTACAATGAGCAGTTCTTC. It specifies CAISWTSGRADYNEQFF.

The genes are TRBV18 and TRBJ1-1, with no clear D. Germline V lookup: CDR1 KGHSH, CDR2 LQKENI. The V end lost 2 bases, the J end lost 1 base, and 11 bases lay between the germline ends. The length of the CDR3 is 15 residues. This chain's CDR3 is CASSPGFQRNTEAFF. CDR3 bases: TGTGCCAGCTCACCAGGGTTCCAGAGGAACACTGAAGCTTTCTTT.

The chain employs TRBV11-3 and TRBJ2-7, with TRBD1 matching over 8 bases. CDR1 is SGHNT and CDR2 is YENEEA in the germline V gene. This CDR3 comprises 14 residues. V was clipped by 3 bases and J by 7 bases; unmatched bases: 8. The chain's CDR3 is CASSLGQALHEQYF. For the CDR3, the DNA is TGTGCCAGCAGCTTGGGACAGGCCCTCCATGAGCAGTACTTC.

The rearrangement joins TRBV14 to TRBJ1-2; D not certain. CDR3 length: 15 residues. V lost 5 bases and J 7 bases, leaving 20 bases between the germline ends. Germline V gene sequence: CDR1 SGHDN, CDR2 FVKESK. CDR3 sequence reads: CASSFTPGRVGGYTF. DNA for the CDR3: TGTGCCAGCAGCTTCACTCCGGGAAGAGTAGGTGGCTACACCTTC.

V gene TRBV28 combines with J gene TRBJ1-1, with 7 bases aligning to TRBD1. The CDR3 consists of 15 residues. Germline CDR1 and CDR2: MDHEN and SYDVKM. The junction had 7 bases not matched to a gene; V was cut back by 5 bases and J by 1 base. The CDR3 is CASSPGRGTNTEAFF. The CDR3 region has the DNA TGTGCCAGCAGTCCCGGCAGGGGGACGAACACTGAAGCTTTCTTT. Based on the CDR3 plus reference TRBV28 and TRBJ1-1, the full variable domain is DVKVTQSSRYLVKRTGEKVFLECVQDMDHENMFWYRQDPGLGLRLIYFSYDVKMKEKGDIPEGYSVSREKKERFSLILESASTNQTSMYLCASSPGRGTNTEAFFGQGTRLTVV.

The table lists this clone with a count of one. V usage is TRBV11-3 and J usage is TRBJ2-3; D might be TRBD1 (5 bases). The CDR3 is 14 amino acids. Trimming took off 6 bases at V and 4 bases at J, with 14 bases between the two ends. Per germline, CDR1 SGHNT and CDR2 YENEEA. The chain's CDR3 is CASRYLGVSDTQYF. The CDR3 region has the DNA TGTGCCAGCAGATATCTAGGGGTATCAGATACGCAGTATTTT.

The chain joins TRBV10-2 to TRBJ2-7; D is perhaps TRBD1 (6 bases). The V and J ends lost 6 bases and 7 bases respectively, with 19 bases between them. The V gene's germline CDR1 is WSHSY and CDR2 SAAADI. This CDR3 is 14 amino acids long. CDR3 in amino acids: CASSFTSDSREQYF. The CDR3 DNA follows: TGCGCCAGCAGCTTTACCTCGGACAGTAGAGAGCAGTACTTC.

In the case of this clone: The junction departs from germline at one end; a sequencing error may be responsible. The chain couples TRBV15 to TRBJ2-1; 12 nucleotides line up with TRBD2. The CDR3 has 18 amino acids. From germline, CDR1 is LNHNV and CDR2 YYDKDF (reference sequence). Here the CDR3 reads CASSFWMETSGSKHEQFF. Written as DNA, the CDR3 is TGTGCCAGCAGCTTCTGGATGGAGACTAGCGGGAGTAAACATGAGCAGTTCTTC.

The chain combines TRBV11-3 with TRBJ2-1; TRBD1 agrees at 9 bases. Germline V gene data show CDR1 as SGHNT and CDR2 as YENEEA. The CDR3 totals 15 residues. Unmatched junction bases numbered 7, after V lost 5 bases and J lost 5 bases. CDR3 bases: TGTGCCAGCAGCCCGTGGGACAGGGTCAACAATGAGCAGTTCTTC. As protein: CASSPWDRVNNEQFF.

The rearrangement links TRBV6-8 to TRBJ2-1; 13 bases match TRBD2. The V gene end was trimmed by 6 bases and the J gene end by 9 bases; junction bases not matched to a gene: 5. This CDR3 contains 14 residues. Per the germline V gene, CDR1 is MNHGY and CDR2 is SAAAGT. The chain's CDR3 is CASRRTSGSSEQFF. The CDR3 region has the DNA TGTGCCAGCAGGAGGACTAGCGGGAGTTCTGAGCAGTTCTTC.

This clone was counted only a few times. The gene calls are TRBV19 and TRBJ1-3; possibly TRBD1 for D (6 bases). The CDR3 runs 17 residues. Germline V gene lookup returns CDR1 LNHDA and CDR2 SQIVND (reference sequence). The ends were cut back, 7 bases at V and 4 bases at J, with 23 bases in the middle. The CDR3 loop reads CASTRLNRDRTGNTIYF. CDR3 in DNA: TGTGCCAGTACCCGATTGAACAGGGATCGTACCGGAAACACCATATATTTT.

This clone appeared a few times. The chain links TRBV19 to TRBJ1-5; 8 positions agree with TRBD1. The CDR3 spans 14 residues. V lost 7 bases, J lost 4 bases, and 6 bases stayed unmatched. Germline values: CDR1 LNHDA, CDR2 SQIVND (reference sequence). The DNA of the CDR3 is TGTGCCAGTAACTTACAGGGGGAGAATCAGCCCCAGCATTTT. It codes for CASNLQGENQPQHF.

This clone is termed large. V gene TRBV6-8 combines with J gene TRBJ2-7, with 8 bases aligning to TRBD1. This CDR3 spans 15 amino acids. The V gene's germline CDR1 is MNHGY and CDR2 SAAAGT. J was trimmed by 2 bases and V by 6 bases; bases with no gene match: 9. CDR3 amino acids: CASSPSQGAPYEQYF. In nucleotides, the CDR3 is TGTGCCAGCAGCCCGAGTCAGGGGGCCCCCTACGAGCAGTACTTC.

Only a few counts were recorded for this clone. V and J are TRBV10-3 and TRBJ2-1; D is uncertain. Germline V gene data show CDR1 as ENHRY and CDR2 as SYGVKD. V shed 2 bases and J shed 9 bases, with 20 bases lying between them. The CDR3 length is 16 residues. CDR3 nucleotide sequence: TGTGCCATCAGTGAGAAGGGATCCCAATTTGGCGGTGAGCAGTTCTTC. Translating gives CAISEKGSQFGGEQFF.

This clone has a single count. The chain uses TRBV10-3 and TRBJ2-7, with 11 bases that match TRBD2. The CDR3 has 15 amino acids. Germline V gene data show CDR1 as ENHRY and CDR2 as SYGVKD. V lost 1 base, J lost 3 bases, and 2 bases stayed unmatched. CDR3 residues: CAISELTSGNYEQYF. Here the CDR3 DNA reads TGTGCCATCAGTGAGTTGACTAGCGGGAACTACGAGCAGTACTTC.

The V gene is TRBV1, the J gene TRBJ2-7; the D call of TRBD2 is as the table states it, not checked on the DNA. TRBV1 is flagged as a pseudogene. This CDR3 has 15 residues. CDR3 sequence: CASSKGLAGAWEQYF. For the CDR3, the DNA is TGCGCCAGCAGCAAGGGACTAGCGGGAGCTTGGGAGCAGTACTTC.

The CDR3 DNA sequence: TGTGCCAGTACCGGGACTAGCGTGACCGGGGAGCTGTTTTTT. It codes for CASTGTSVTGELFF. J is TRBJ2-2 and V is TRBV19; TRBD2 matches 10 bases. CDR3 length: 14 residues. The V and J ends lost 7 bases and 5 bases, in that order; junction bases with no gene match: 4. Germline CDR1 reads LNHDA; CDR2 reads SQIVND (reference sequence).

The V call is TRBV15, the J call TRBJ2-7; 8 nucleotides agree with TRBD2. V lost 6 bases, J lost 4 bases, and 8 bases stayed unmatched. The CDR3 length is 14 residues. Germline V lookup: CDR1 LNHNV, CDR2 YYDKDF (reference sequence). The CDR3 loop reads CATRKAGAGYEQYF. The CDR3 nucleotides are TGTGCCACCAGGAAAGCGGGAGCGGGGTACGAGCAGTACTTC.

This clone was detected only a few times. This chain connects TRBV11-3 to TRBJ2-1; 11 bases match TRBD1. This CDR3 contains 14 residues. CDR1 and CDR2 from the germline V gene are SGHNT and YENEEA. J lost 7 bases, V lost 5 bases, and 4 bases had no gene match. The CDR3 sequence is CASSTGTGGNEQFF. Here the CDR3 DNA reads TGTGCCAGCAGCACCGGGACAGGGGGAAATGAGCAGTTCTTC.

The rearrangement links TRBV29-1 to TRBJ2-3; 7 bases map to TRBD1. This CDR3 has 16 amino acids. The junction had 13 bases not matched to a gene; V was cut back by 7 bases and J by 0 bases. Germline values: CDR1 SQVTM, CDR2 ANQGSEA. The CDR3 region is CSARVTGATSTDTQYF. Written as DNA, the CDR3 is TGCAGCGCCCGAGTCACAGGGGCCACTAGCACAGATACGCAGTATTTT.

The chain's CDR3 is CASSGRSQNPLNPTRISGYTF. The CDR3, as DNA: TGTGCCAGCAGCGGACGGTCTCAGAACCCTTTGAACCCCACAAGAATCAGTGGCTACACCTTC. V usage is TRBV6-8 and J usage is TRBJ1-2; D not certain. The CDR3 is 21 residues long. Trimming removed 6 bases at V and 7 bases at J, with 39 bases between. Germline V gene lookup returns CDR1 MNHGY and CDR2 SAAAGT.

This chain connects TRBV11-3 to TRBJ2-7; a weak D match, TRBD1 (5 bases). V lost 6 bases and J lost 6, with 18 bases in between. This CDR3 has 14 amino acids. The germline gives CDR1 SGHNT, CDR2 YENEEA. The CDR3 loop is CASSMGQAKIEQYF. The CDR3, as DNA: TGTGCCAGCAGTATGGGGCAGGCTAAGATCGAGCAGTACTTC.

V and J are TRBV28 and TRBJ1-3; TRBD1 matches at 7 bases. The germline gives CDR1 MDHEN, CDR2 SYDVKM. The CDR3 totals 16 residues. J lost 0 bases, V lost 5 bases, and 7 bases had no gene match. The CDR3 protein is CASSPGQAGSGNTIYF. Here the CDR3 DNA reads TGTGCCAGCAGTCCCGGACAGGCAGGCTCTGGAAACACCATATATTTT.